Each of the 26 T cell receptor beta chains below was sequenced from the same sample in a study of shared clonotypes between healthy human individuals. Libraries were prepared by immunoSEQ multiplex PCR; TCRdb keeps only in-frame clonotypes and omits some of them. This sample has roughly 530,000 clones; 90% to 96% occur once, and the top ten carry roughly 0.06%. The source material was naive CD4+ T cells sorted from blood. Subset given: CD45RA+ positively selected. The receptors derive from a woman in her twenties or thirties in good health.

The CDR3 DNA reads TGTGCCTCTTCGACTAGCGGGATTTCTCTAGAAGAGACCCAGTACTTC. This translates into CASSTSGISLEETQYF. V gene TRBV28 combines with J gene TRBJ2-5; 11 nucleotides line up with TRBD2. The CDR3 sequence is 16 residues long. In germline, CDR1 is MDHEN, CDR2 SYDVKM. J gave up 3 bases and V 11 bases, and 14 bases lay outside the gene matches.

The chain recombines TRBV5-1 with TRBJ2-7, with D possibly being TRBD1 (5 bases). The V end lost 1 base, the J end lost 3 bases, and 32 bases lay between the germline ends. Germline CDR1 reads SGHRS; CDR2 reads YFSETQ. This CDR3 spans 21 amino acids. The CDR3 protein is CASSLTSSRTGPTVGRYEQYF. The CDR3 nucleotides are TGCGCCAGCAGCTTGACGAGTTCACGTACAGGCCCCACCGTTGGGCGCTACGAGCAGTACTTC.

In nucleotides, the CDR3 is TGCGCCAGCAGCCAAGTGCCCGGGACTAGTCGCGAGACCCAGTACTTC. It yields the protein CASSQVPGTSRETQYF. This chain links TRBV4-1 with TRBJ2-5; TRBD2 agrees at 8 bases. CDR1 MGHRA and CDR2 YSYEKL come from the germline V gene. There are 16 residues in the CDR3. Trimming took 1 base from V and 5 from J; bases not matched to a gene: 9.

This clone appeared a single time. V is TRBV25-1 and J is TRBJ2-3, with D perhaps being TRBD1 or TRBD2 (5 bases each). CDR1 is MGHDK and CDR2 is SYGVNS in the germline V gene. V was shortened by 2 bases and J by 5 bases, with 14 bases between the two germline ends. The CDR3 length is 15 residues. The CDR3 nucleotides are TGTGCCAGCAGTGAAGGGGGAGCCCGGCTAGATACGCAGTATTTT. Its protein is CASSEGGARLDTQYF.

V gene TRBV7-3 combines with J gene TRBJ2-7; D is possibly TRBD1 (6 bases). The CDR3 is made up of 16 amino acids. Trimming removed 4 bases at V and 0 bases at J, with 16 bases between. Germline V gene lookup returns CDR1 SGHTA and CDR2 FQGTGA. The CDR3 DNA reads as TGTGCCAGCAGCTCCGACAGGTCAGAGAGCTCCTACGAGCAGTACTTC. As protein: CASSSDRSESSYEQYF.

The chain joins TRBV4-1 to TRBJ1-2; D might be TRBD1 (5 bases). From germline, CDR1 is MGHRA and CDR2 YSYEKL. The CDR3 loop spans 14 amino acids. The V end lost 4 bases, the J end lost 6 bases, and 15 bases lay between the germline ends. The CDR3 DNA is TGCGCCAGCAGCCCCCTTTATGTGGGGGATGGCTACACCTTC. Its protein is CASSPLYVGDGYTF.

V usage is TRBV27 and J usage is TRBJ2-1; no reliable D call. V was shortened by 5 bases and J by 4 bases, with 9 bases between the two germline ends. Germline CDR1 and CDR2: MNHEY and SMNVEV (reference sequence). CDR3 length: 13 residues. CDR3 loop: CASSLNPYNEQFF. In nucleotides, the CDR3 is TGTGCCAGCAGTCTCAACCCTTACAATGAGCAGTTCTTC.

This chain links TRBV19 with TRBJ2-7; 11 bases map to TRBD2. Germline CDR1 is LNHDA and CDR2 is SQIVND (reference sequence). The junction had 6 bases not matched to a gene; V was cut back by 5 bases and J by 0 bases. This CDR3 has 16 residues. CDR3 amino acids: CASSESGTSGSYEQYF. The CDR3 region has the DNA TGTGCCAGTAGTGAATCCGGGACTAGCGGCTCCTACGAGCAGTACTTC.

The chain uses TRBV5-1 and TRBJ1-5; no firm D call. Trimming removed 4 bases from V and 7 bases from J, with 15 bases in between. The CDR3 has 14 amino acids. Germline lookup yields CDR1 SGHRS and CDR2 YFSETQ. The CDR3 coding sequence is TGCGCCAGCAGCCTTAAGGGAGGAGAACAGCCCCAGCATTTT. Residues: CASSLKGGEQPQHF.

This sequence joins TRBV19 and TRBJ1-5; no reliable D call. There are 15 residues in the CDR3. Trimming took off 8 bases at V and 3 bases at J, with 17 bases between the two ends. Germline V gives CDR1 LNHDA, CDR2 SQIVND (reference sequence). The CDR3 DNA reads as TGTGCCAGTTCCAGCAATGGGATTAACAATCAGCCCCAGCATTTT. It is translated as CASSSNGINNQPQHF.

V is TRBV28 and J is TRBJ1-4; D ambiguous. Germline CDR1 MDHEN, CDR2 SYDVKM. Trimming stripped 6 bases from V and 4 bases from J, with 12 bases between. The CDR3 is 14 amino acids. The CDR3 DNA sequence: TGTGCCAGCAGGGGTCTTTTGATTAATGAAAAACTGTTTTTT. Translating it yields CASRGLLINEKLFF. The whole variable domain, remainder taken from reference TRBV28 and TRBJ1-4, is DVKVTQSSRYLVKRTGEKVFLECVQDMDHENMFWYRQDPGLGLRLIYFSYDVKMKEKGDIPEGYSVSREKKERFSLILESASTNQTSMYLCASRGLLINEKLFFGSGTQLSVL.

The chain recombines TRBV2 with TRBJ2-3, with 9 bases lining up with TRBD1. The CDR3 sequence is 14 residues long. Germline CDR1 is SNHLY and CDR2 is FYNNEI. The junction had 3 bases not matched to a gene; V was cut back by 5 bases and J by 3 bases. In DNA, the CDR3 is TGTGCCAGCAGTTTCGACAGGGGGACAGATACGCAGTATTTT. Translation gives CASSFDRGTDTQYF.

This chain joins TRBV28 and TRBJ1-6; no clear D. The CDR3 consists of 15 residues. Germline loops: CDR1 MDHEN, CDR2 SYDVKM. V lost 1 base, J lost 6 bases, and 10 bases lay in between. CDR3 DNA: TGTGCCAGCAGTTTATTTCGAAGCAGTAATTCACCCCTCCACTTT. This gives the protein CASSLFRSSNSPLHF.

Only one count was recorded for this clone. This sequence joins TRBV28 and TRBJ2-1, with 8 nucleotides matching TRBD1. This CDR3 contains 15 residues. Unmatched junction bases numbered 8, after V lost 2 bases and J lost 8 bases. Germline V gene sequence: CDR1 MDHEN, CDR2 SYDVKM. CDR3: CASSLTQGAGDEQFF. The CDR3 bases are TGTGCCAGCAGTTTAACTCAGGGGGCCGGGGATGAGCAGTTCTTC.

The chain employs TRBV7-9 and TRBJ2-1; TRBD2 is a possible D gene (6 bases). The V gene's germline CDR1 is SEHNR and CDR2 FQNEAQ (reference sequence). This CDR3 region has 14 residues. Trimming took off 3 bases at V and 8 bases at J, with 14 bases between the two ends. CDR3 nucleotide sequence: TGTGCCAGCAGCTTGGAGGGGCGGAGGGATGAGCAGTTCTTC. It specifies CASSLEGRRDEQFF.

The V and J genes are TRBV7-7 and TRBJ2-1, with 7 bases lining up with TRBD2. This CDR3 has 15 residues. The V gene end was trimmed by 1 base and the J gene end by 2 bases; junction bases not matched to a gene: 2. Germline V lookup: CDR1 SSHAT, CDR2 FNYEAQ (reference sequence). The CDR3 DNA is TGTGCCAGCAGCTTAGGACTAGCAACCTACAATGAGCAGTTCTTC. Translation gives CASSLGLATYNEQFF.

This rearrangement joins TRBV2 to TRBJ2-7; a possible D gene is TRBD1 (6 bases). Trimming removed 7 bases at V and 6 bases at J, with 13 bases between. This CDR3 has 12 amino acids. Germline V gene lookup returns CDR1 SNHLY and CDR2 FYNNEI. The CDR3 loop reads CASKWGLIEQYF. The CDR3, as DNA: TGTGCCAGCAAGTGGGGGCTGATCGAGCAGTACTTC.

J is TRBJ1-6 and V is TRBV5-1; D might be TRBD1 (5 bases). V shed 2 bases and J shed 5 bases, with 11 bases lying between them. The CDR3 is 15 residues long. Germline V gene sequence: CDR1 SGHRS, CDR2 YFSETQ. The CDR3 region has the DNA TGCGCCAGCAGCTTTTCGGGGGTGGATAATTCACCCCTCCACTTT. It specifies CASSFSGVDNSPLHF.

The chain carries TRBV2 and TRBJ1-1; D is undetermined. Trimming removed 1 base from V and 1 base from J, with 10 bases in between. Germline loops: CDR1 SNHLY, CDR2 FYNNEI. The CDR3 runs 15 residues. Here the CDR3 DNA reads TGTGCCAGCAGTGAAGTGGCCCACAGGAACACTGAAGCTTTCTTT. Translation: CASSEVAHRNTEAFF.

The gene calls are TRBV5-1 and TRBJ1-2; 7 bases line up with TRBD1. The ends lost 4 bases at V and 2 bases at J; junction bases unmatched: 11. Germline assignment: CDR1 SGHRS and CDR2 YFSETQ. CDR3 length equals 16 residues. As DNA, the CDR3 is TGCGCCAGCAGCCCCCGACAGGGCTTTGAGAACTATGGCTACACCTTC. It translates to CASSPRQGFENYGYTF.

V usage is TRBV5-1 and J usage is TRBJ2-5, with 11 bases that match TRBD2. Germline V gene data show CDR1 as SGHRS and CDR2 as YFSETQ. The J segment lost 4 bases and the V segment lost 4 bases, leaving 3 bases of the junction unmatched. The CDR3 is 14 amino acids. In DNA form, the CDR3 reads TGCGCCAGCAGCCTCGGACTAGCGGGAGAGACCCAGTACTTC. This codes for CASSLGLAGETQYF.

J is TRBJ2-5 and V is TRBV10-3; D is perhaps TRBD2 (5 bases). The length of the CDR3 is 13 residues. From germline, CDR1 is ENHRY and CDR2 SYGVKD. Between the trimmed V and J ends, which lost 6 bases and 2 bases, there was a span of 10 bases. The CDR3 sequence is CAISIGEQETQYF. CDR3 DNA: TGTGCCATCAGCATCGGGGAGCAAGAGACCCAGTACTTC.

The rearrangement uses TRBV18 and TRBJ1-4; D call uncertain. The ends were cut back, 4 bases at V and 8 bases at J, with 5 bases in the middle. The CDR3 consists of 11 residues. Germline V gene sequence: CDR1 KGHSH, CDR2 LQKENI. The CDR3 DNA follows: TGTGCCAGCTCACGGCTCGAAAAACTGTTTTTT. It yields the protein CASSRLEKLFF.

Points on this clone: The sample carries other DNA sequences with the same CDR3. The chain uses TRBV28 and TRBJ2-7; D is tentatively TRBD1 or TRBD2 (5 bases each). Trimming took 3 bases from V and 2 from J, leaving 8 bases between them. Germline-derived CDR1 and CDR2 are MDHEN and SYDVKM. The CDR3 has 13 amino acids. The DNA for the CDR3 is TGTGCCAGCAGTTTGGGGGTCCCCTACGAGCAGTACTTC. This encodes CASSLGVPYEQYF.

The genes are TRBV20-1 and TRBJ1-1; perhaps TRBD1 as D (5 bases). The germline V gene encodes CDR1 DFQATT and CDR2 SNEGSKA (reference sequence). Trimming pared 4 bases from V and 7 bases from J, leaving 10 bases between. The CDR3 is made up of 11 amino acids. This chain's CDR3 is CSANRGIEAFF. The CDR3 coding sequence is TGCAGTGCTAATAGGGGAATTGAAGCTTTCTTT.

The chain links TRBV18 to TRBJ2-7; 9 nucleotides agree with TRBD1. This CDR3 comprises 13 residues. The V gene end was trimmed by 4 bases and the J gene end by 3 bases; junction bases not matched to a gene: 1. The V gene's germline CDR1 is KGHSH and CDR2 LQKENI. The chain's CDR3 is CASSRGQGYEQYF. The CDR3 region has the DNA TGTGCCAGCTCACGGGGACAGGGCTACGAGCAGTACTTC.